The rows below give T cell receptor beta chains drawn from one sample of a study of cytomegalovirus exposure and HLA in healthy donors. Measured with immunoSEQ multiplex PCR; TCRdb has only the in-frame clones, and not every one. Here the sample spans roughly 150,000 clones, about 83% being singletons. Sequencing used PBMCs. The origin of the receptors is a man between 35 and 55 years old in good health and CMV-seropositive. CDR3s include the opening cysteine and the closing phenylalanine or tryptophan. A D gene is named only where the DNA matches it firmly. Clone size, where shown, is once, few, many, or a class for clones that have expanded.

v_call	d_call	j_call	cdr3_length	clone_size	cdr3_aa	cdr3_nt
TRBV9	NA	TRBJ2-7	14	NA	CASNESPYSHEQYF	TGTGCCAGCAACGAAAGCCCTTACTCCCACGAGCAGTACTTC
TRBV29-1	NA	TRBJ2-3	12	NA	CSVRSSTDTQYF	TGCAGCGTCAGGTCTAGCACAGATACGCAGTATTTT
TRBV7-9	TRBD2	TRBJ2-5	16	NA	CASSLGDSGSWETQYF	TGTGCCAGCAGCTTAGGGGATAGCGGGAGTTGGGAGACCCAGTACTTC
TRBV11-2	TRBD2	TRBJ2-3	16	NA	CASSALLAASTDTQYF	TGTGCCAGCAGCGCCTTACTAGCGGCTAGCACAGATACGCAGTATTTT
TRBV9	NA	TRBJ2-5	13	NA	CASSVAPQETQYF	TGTGCCAGCAGCGTAGCCCCGCAAGAGACCCAGTACTTC
TRBV5-6	NA	TRBJ1-2	11	NA	CASSFRYGYTF	TGTGCCAGCAGCTTTCGCTATGGCTACACCTTC
TRBV5-5	NA	TRBJ2-1	13	few	CASSLRGYNEQFF	TGTGCCAGCAGCTTGCGCGGTTACAATGAGCAGTTCTTC
TRBV28	NA	TRBJ2-1	11	NA	CASSGRNEQFF	TGTGCCAGTTCAGGGCGGAATGAGCAGTTCTTC
TRBV27	TRBD2	TRBJ2-7	16	NA	CASSPRFSGALYEQYF	TGTGCCAGCAGTCCCCGGTTTAGCGGGGCCTTATACGAGCAGTACTTC
TRBV6-6	TRBD2	TRBJ2-7	14	few	CASRREGRADEQYF	TGTGCCAGCAGACGGGAGGGCCGGGCGGACGAGCAGTACTTC
TRBV5-4	TRBD2	TRBJ2-1	16	few	CASSLAAGGGYNEQFF	TGTGCCAGCAGCTTGGCGGCGGGAGGGGGTTACAATGAGCAGTTCTTC
TRBV5-5	TRBD2	TRBJ2-7	15	NA	CASTRLAQSSYEQYF	TGTGCCAGCACCCGACTAGCGCAAAGCTCCTACGAGCAGTACTTC
TRBV6-5	NA	TRBJ1-2	13	NA	CASSYNTGYGYTF	TGTGCCAGCAGTTACAATACTGGCTATGGCTACACCTTC
TRBV6-5	TRBD2	TRBJ2-1	14	NA	CASSLSGGYNEQFF	TGTGCCAGCAGCCTGAGCGGGGGGTACAATGAGCAGTTCTTC
TRBV7-9	TRBD2	TRBJ2-7	15	NA	CASSAGLAEGYEQYF	TGTGCCAGCAGCGCAGGACTAGCGGAAGGCTACGAGCAGTACTTC
TRBV5-1	NA	TRBJ2-5	13	NA	CASSYLPEETQYF	TGCGCCAGCAGCTACCTGCCGGAAGAGACCCAGTACTTC
TRBV4-3	NA	TRBJ1-1	16	NA	CASSQSAGGKAFEAFF	TGCGCCAGCAGCCAATCCGCCGGGGGTAAGGCCTTTGAAGCTTTCTTT
TRBV28	NA	TRBJ2-1	14	NA	CASSLGHGNNEQFF	TGTGCCAGCAGTTTGGGACACGGGAACAATGAGCAGTTCTTC
TRBV2	TRBD2	TRBJ2-7	15	NA	CASRPPAAGGPGQYF	TGTGCCAGCCGCCCGCCGGCAGCGGGAGGGCCAGGGCAGTACTTC
TRBV18	TRBD1	TRBJ2-5	14	NA	CASSTTGGEGTQYF	TGTGCCAGCTCAACCACAGGGGGCGAAGGGACCCAGTACTTC
TRBV5-4	NA	TRBJ2-7	14	few	CASSLVGRQDEQYF	TGTGCCAGCAGCTTGGTCGGTCGGCAGGACGAGCAGTACTTC
TRBV19	NA	TRBJ1-1	13	NA	CASGRTENTEAFF	TGTGCCAGTGGAAGGACAGAGAACACTGAAGCTTTCTTT
TRBV28	NA	TRBJ1-5	15	NA	CASTPGGHSNQPQHF	TGTGCCAGCACCCCGGGAGGTCATAGCAATCAGCCCCAGCATTTT
TRBV5-5	NA	TRBJ2-5	14	NA	CASSLATAQETQYF	TGTGCCAGCAGCTTGGCCACAGCCCAAGAGACCCAGTACTTC
TRBV7-2	NA	TRBJ2-5	15	NA	CASSLSADNRKTQYF	TGTGCCAGCAGCTTATCGGCAGATAACAGAAAGACCCAGTACTTC
TRBV5-6	NA	TRBJ1-4	16	NA	CASSLVNNPTNEKLFF	TGTGCCAGCAGCTTGGTCAACAACCCAACTAATGAAAAACTGTTTTTT
TRBV7-6	TRBD1	TRBJ2-5	15	NA	CASSFRGGVEETQYF	TGTGCCAGCAGCTTTCGAGGGGGCGTGGAAGAGACCCAGTACTTC
TRBV6-1	TRBD1	TRBJ1-5	13	NA	CASSAGTVGPQHF	TGTGCCAGCAGTGCCGGGACAGTTGGACCCCAGCATTTT
TRBV5-8	NA	TRBJ2-5	14	NA	CASSLGGGTETQYF	TGTGCCAGCAGCTTGGGTGGGGGCACGGAGACCCAGTACTTC
TRBV7-6	NA	TRBJ2-3	15	NA	CASSHGRGATDTQYF	TGTGCCAGCAGCCACGGGCGGGGAGCGACAGATACGCAGTATTTT
TRBV5-4	NA	TRBJ2-5	14	NA	CASSSQKSQETQYF	TGTGCCAGCAGCTCTCAGAAAAGCCAAGAGACCCAGTACTTC
TRBV29-1	TRBD2	TRBJ2-7	14	NA	CSVGLAGLAYEQYF	TGCAGCGTTGGGTTAGCGGGACTAGCCTACGAGCAGTACTTC
TRBV4-3	NA	TRBJ2-2	16	few	CASSQAYRRNTGELFF	TGCGCCAGCAGCCAGGCCTACAGGCGGAACACCGGGGAGCTGTTTTTT
TRBV18	TRBD2	TRBJ2-7	14	NA	CASSPSTSGSTPYF	TGTGCCAGCTCACCTTCGACTAGCGGGAGTACTCCGTACTTC
TRBV7-6	TRBD2	TRBJ2-1	17	NA	CASSFSPGEGTYNEQFF	TGTGCCAGCAGTTTTAGCCCCGGGGAGGGGACCTACAATGAGCAGTTCTTC
TRBV25-1	NA	TRBJ2-5	13	NA	CATTSGLKETQYF	TGTGCCACCACGTCGGGACTCAAAGAGACCCAGTACTTC
TRBV7-3	TRBD2	TRBJ2-1	15	once	CASSLLAGVGNEQFF	TGTGCCAGCAGCCTCCTAGCGGGAGTGGGGAATGAGCAGTTCTTC
TRBV1	NA	TRBJ1-2	12	NA	CTSSQCRNGYTF	TGCACCAGCAGCCAATGCAGAAACGGCTACACCTTC
TRBV6-1	TRBD1	TRBJ1-5	15	NA	CASSGWTGGNQPQHF	TGTGCCAGCAGTGGTTGGACAGGGGGCAATCAGCCCCAGCATTTT
TRBV5-5	TRBD1	TRBJ1-1	12	NA	CASSLRQGAAFF	TGTGCCAGCAGCTTGAGACAGGGGGCGGCTTTCTTT
TRBV6-6	TRBD2	TRBJ2-3	13	NA	CASSPGLGIGKYF	TGTGCCAGCAGTCCGGGACTAGGTATAGGGAAGTATTTT
TRBV6-5	NA	TRBJ2-6	15	NA	CASSYSTSGANGLTF	TGTGCCAGCAGTTACTCGACAAGTGGGGCCAACGGCCTGACTTTC
TRBV11-2	NA	TRBJ1-6	14	few	CASSTGPDVSPLHF	TGTGCCAGCAGTACAGGACCCGATGTTTCACCCCTCCACTTT
TRBV7-8	TRBD1	TRBJ1-2	14	NA	CASSKDRDRSGYTF	TGTGCCAGCAGCAAAGACCGGGACAGGTCGGGCTACACCTTC
TRBV2	TRBD1	TRBJ2-7	15	NA	CASSGLGQGANEQYF	TGTGCCAGCAGTGGTCTCGGACAGGGGGCCAACGAGCAGTACTTC
TRBV28	NA	TRBJ1-4	15	few	CASSGPAGGHEKLFF	TGTGCCAGCAGCGGGCCAGCGGGGGGGCATGAAAAACTGTTTTTT
TRBV12-5	TRBD1	TRBJ1-2	13	NA	CASGHRDRDTGTF	TGTGCTAGTGGTCACCGGGACAGGGATACTGGCACCTTC
TRBV28	NA	TRBJ2-7	10	NA	CASSRYEQYF	TGTGCCAGCAGTCGGTACGAGCAGTACTTC
TRBV7-2	TRBD1	TRBJ2-7	15	NA	CASSYRGRIPYEQYF	TGTGCCAGCAGCTACAGGGGGCGCATTCCCTACGAGCAGTACTTC
TRBV28	TRBD2	TRBJ2-2	13	NA	CASRRLARGELFF	TGTGCCAGCAGACGACTAGCTCGAGGGGAGCTGTTTTTT
TRBV7-8	TRBD2	TRBJ2-5	14	NA	CASTLLGGAARQYF	TGTGCCAGCACCCTCCTCGGGGGGGCGGCACGGCAGTACTTC
TRBV2	NA	TRBJ1-1	13	NA	CASSILVNTEAFF	TGTGCCAGCAGTATCCTAGTGAACACTGAAGCTTTCTTT
TRBV7-9	NA	TRBJ1-2	15	NA	CASSLDSSVNYGYTF	TGTGCCAGCAGCTTAGATAGTTCGGTAAACTATGGCTACACCTTC
TRBV4-3	NA	TRBJ2-7	15	NA	CASSQEFTGPWEQYF	TGCGCCAGCAGCCAAGAATTCACAGGCCCTTGGGAGCAGTACTTC
TRBV14	NA	TRBJ2-5	12	NA	CASSQWGGDQYF	TGTGCCAGCAGCCAGTGGGGCGGGGACCAGTACTTC
TRBV7-8	TRBD2	TRBJ2-7	13	few	CASSTLAGVEQYF	TGTGCCAGCAGCACCCTAGCGGGAGTTGAGCAGTACTTC
TRBV9	NA	TRBJ2-3	12	NA	CASSVGGSTQYF	TGTGCCAGCAGCGTAGGAGGGAGTACGCAGTATTTT
TRBV7-9	TRBD1	TRBJ1-1	15	once	CASSVQGTGNTEAFF	TGTGCCAGCAGCGTCCAAGGGACAGGGAACACTGAAGCTTTCTTT
TRBV11-2	NA	TRBJ2-7	15	few	CASSLDGEPIYEQYF	TGTGCCAGCAGCTTAGATGGGGAGCCAATCTACGAGCAGTACTTC